What follows are 4 T cell receptor beta chains derived from one specimen sequenced in a study of identical twins. TCRdb analysed the 5' RACE reads with MiXCR anew, one entry per CDR3 protein. The data hold fewer than 250,000 distinct CDR3 sequences, with 6% to 8% observed a single time. The same specimen was also included in a second study, on yellow fever vaccine responses in identical twins.

The specimen was CD8+ T cells sorted from blood. Receptor source: a woman between 18 and 29 years old in good health.

This clonotype was detected many times. This sequence joins TRBV7-9 and TRBJ2-3, with TRBD2 matching 11 bases. Losses at the gene ends were 5 bases for V and 1 base for J; bases not matched to a gene: 2. The CDR3 loop spans 15 amino acids. Germline-derived CDR1 and CDR2 are SEHNR and FQNEAQ (reference sequence). Written as DNA, the CDR3 is TGTGCCAGCAGCGAGGGACTAGCGGGCACAGATACGCAGTATTTT. Translating gives CASSEGLAGTDTQYF.

The chain has TRBV28 and TRBJ1-2, with D possibly matching TRBD1 (6 bases). Trimming removed 5 bases at V and 0 bases at J, with 13 bases between. CDR3 size: 15 residues. Germline CDR1 reads MDHEN; CDR2 reads SYDVKM. This CDR3 reads CASSPDSLANYGYTF. The CDR3 DNA reads as TGTGCCAGCAGTCCGGACAGCCTAGCTAACTATGGCTACACCTTC.

The CDR3: CASSYSGVGTQYF. The CDR3 DNA is TGTGCCAGCAGTTACTCCGGGGTCGGTACGCAGTATTTT. The J gene is TRBJ2-3, the V gene TRBV6-5; the D gene is possibly TRBD2 (5 bases). The V gene's germline CDR1 is MNHEY and CDR2 SVGAGI. V lost 0 bases and J 8 bases, leaving 9 bases between the germline ends. The CDR3 has 13 amino acids.

This clonotype was recorded many times. The gene calls are TRBV3-1 and TRBJ1-3; TRBD1 might be the D (6 bases). V was pared by 6 bases and J by 9 bases, with 18 bases between. CDR1 is LGHDT, CDR2 YNNKEL, per germline (reference sequence). This CDR3 has 14 amino acids. CDR3 loop: CASSRIYRDITIYF. The CDR3 DNA reads TGTGCCAGCAGTCGTATATACAGGGATATCACCATATATTTT.